These T cell receptor beta chains were read from a single sample in a study of blood T cell repertoires in COVID-19. Some clones are missing from TCRdb's copy, which holds only in-frame ones; the method was immunoSEQ multiplex PCR. The sample lists some 48,000 clones, approximately 93% occurring once. Sequencing used peripheral blood. These receptors were taken from a man in his sixties with COVID-19, enrolled during active disease. CDR3s include the opening cysteine and the closing phenylalanine or tryptophan. The D gene is left open where the match is weak. Rows give clone size only sometimes, using once, few, many, or a class for an expanded clone.

d_gene,abundance,v_gene,j_gene,CDR3aa,CDR3nt
TRBD2,once,TRBV5-4,TRBJ2-3,CASSATSGTSDTQYF,TGTGCCAGCAGCGCGACTAGCGGGACGTCCGATACGCAGTATTTT
.,.,TRBV28,TRBJ1-2,CASSDSNYGYTF,TGTGCCAGCAGCGACAGTAACTATGGCTACACCTTC
.,.,TRBV9,TRBJ2-6,CASSVRQGGPGANVLTF,TGTGCCAGCAGCGTCCGCCAAGGGGGACCAGGGGCCAACGTCCTGACTTTC
TRBD1,.,TRBV18,TRBJ1-1,CASSPRSTGVGTEAFF,TGTGCCAGCTCACCACGGTCAACAGGGGTGGGGACTGAAGCTTTCTTT
TRBD1,.,TRBV6-5,TRBJ1-2,CASSYSPGTGVGYTF,TGTGCCAGCAGTTACTCGCCCGGGACAGGGGTCGGCTACACCTTC
.,.,TRBV2,TRBJ1-3,CASRSGNTIYF,TGTGCCAGCCGGAGCGGAAACACCATATATTTT
TRBD1,.,TRBV25-1,TRBJ2-7,CASSGPGQTYEQYF,TGTGCCAGCAGTGGACCGGGACAGACCTACGAGCAGTACTTC
.,few,TRBV3-1/TRBV3-2,TRBJ1-6,CASSQESSYNSPLHF,TGTGCCAGCAGCCAAGAGAGCTCCTATAATTCACCCCTCCACTTT
TRBD2,.,TRBV28,TRBJ2-7,CASSSGTYEQYF,TGTGCCAGCTCTAGCGGTACCTACGAGCAGTACTTC
.,.,TRBV7-9,TRBJ2-2,CASSFGGANTGELFF,TGTGCCAGCAGCTTTGGCGGAGCCAACACCGGGGAGCTGTTTTTT
.,.,TRBV3-1/TRBV3-2,TRBJ2-7,CASSRSGRGFYEQYF,TGTGCCAGCAGCCGATCCGGCAGGGGTTTTTACGAGCAGTACTTC
TRBD2,.,TRBV4-3,TRBJ2-7,CASSQEGSGRIPYEQYF,TGCGCCAGCAGCCAAGAGGGTAGCGGGAGGATCCCCTACGAGCAGTACTTC
TRBD2,once,TRBV9,TRBJ2-1,CASSVAAGEGNEQFF,TGTGCCAGCAGCGTAGCAGCGGGAGAGGGCAATGAGCAGTTCTTC
TRBD1,.,TRBV12-3/TRBV12-4,TRBJ1-2,CASTTGGGYGYTF,TGTGCCAGCACCACAGGGGGCGGCTATGGCTACACCTTC
TRBD1,.,TRBV7-9,TRBJ1-1,CASSRGLNTEAFF,TGTGCCAGCAGCAGGGGGCTGAACACTGAAGCTTTCTTT
.,.,TRBV6-5,TRBJ1-1,CASSPLGRNAFF,TGTGCCAGCAGTCCCCTTGGGCGTAATGCTTTCTTT
TRBD1,.,TRBV7-2,TRBJ1-2,CASRAPGQGEGSYGYTF,TGTGCCAGCAGGGCACCCGGACAGGGGGAGGGGTCTTATGGCTACACCTTC
TRBD1,once,TRBV5-5,TRBJ1-1,CASSLGGTVNTEAFF,TGTGCCAGCAGCTTGGGAGGGACAGTAAACACTGAAGCTTTCTTT
.,.,TRBV11-3,TRBJ2-7,CASSLGSGYHEQYF,TGTGCCAGCAGCTTAGGATCGGGATACCACGAGCAGTACTTC
.,.,TRBV27,TRBJ1-6,CASSRLSVGGNNHSPLHF,TGTGCCAGCAGCCGACTATCCGTGGGGGGGAATAACCATTCACCCCTCCACTTT
.,.,TRBV11-1,TRBJ1-4,CASSTSPVPEKLFF,TGTGCCAGCTCCACGTCGCCAGTGCCTGAAAAACTGTTTTTT
TRBD1,once,TRBV9,TRBJ2-7,CASSPQGDQQYF,TGTGCCAGCAGCCCCCAGGGGGACCAGCAGTACTTC
TRBD2,.,TRBV7-3,TRBJ2-1,CASSLRGLADYNEQFF,TGTGCCAGCAGCTTAAGGGGACTAGCGGACTACAATGAGCAGTTCTTC
TRBD1,.,TRBV5-1,TRBJ1-2,CASSLGQGNGYTF,TGCGCCAGCAGCTTGGGACAGGGGAATGGCTACACCTTC
.,once,TRBV5-4,TRBJ1-2,CASSFGGQYGYTF,TGTGCCAGCAGCTTTGGGGGACAATATGGCTACACCTTC
TRBD1,.,TRBV5-1,TRBJ2-7,CASSAPGTGPHEQYF,TGCGCCAGCAGTGCACCCGGGACAGGGCCCCACGAGCAGTACTTC
TRBD1,once,TRBV7-3,TRBJ1-4,CASSPSGTGGEKLFF,TGTGCCAGCAGCCCCTCCGGGACAGGGGGCGAAAAACTGTTTTTT
.,once,TRBV6-5,TRBJ2-7,CASSSVEGYEQYF,TGTGCCAGCAGCTCGGTAGAGGGCTACGAGCAGTACTTC
TRBD1,once,TRBV27,TRBJ1-6,CASTKTGYNSPLHF,TGTGCCAGCACCAAGACAGGGTATAATTCACCCCTCCACTTT
TRBD1,.,TRBV5-5,TRBJ1-2,CASSPGQGAYGGYTF,TGTGCCAGCAGCCCGGGACAGGGGGCTTATGGTGGCTACACCTTC
.,.,TRBV5-8,TRBJ2-5,CASSWRGRGRRQETQYF,TGTGCCAGCAGCTGGAGGGGTCGGGGGAGGAGGCAAGAGACCCAGTACTTC
.,.,TRBV6-5,TRBJ1-2,CASRLDMGLYGYTF,TGTGCCAGCAGACTCGACATGGGCCTCTATGGCTACACCTTC
TRBD1,.,TRBV25-1,TRBJ1-3,CASSERGRRNTIYF,TGTGCCAGCAGTGAAAGGGGGCGCAGAAACACCATATATTTT